Sequencing of this T cell receptor beta chain was carried out in a study of regulatory T cells in long-lasting Graves disease. The CDR3 runs to 15 residues. In germline, CDR1 is MNHNS, CDR2 SASEGT. With V trimmed by 6 bases and J by 0 bases, 3 bases remained unmatched. Indicated time point: newly diagnosed GD, antithyroid drugs for less than 3 months. The TCR library was made from RNA extracted from PBMCs. This clonotype was seen more than once but under ten times. Both iRepertoire HTBI primers and Arm-PCR of CDR3 regions were used to build the TCR beta libraries. From the multiplex PCR reads, TCRdb called clonotypes with MiXCR, one entry per CDR3 protein. The repertoire has hundreds of thousands of distinct CDR3 sequences, around 16% of them found once; the top ten carry over 20%.

The chain links TRBV6-1 to TRBJ1-5; TRBD1 aligns across 9 bases. Material: peripheral blood mononuclear cells (PBMCs), obtained at new diagnosis, from a patient treated with antithyroid drugs. This TCR derives from a female donor with Graves disease. The CDR3 here is CASRRTGDSNQPQHF. CDR3 DNA sequence: TGTGCCAGCAGGCGGACAGGGGATAGCAATCAGCCCCAGCATTTT.